This TCR beta chain came from a study of tumor and adjacent non-tumor tissue in lung cancer. Findings and limits, study-wide: Compared with tumor, normal lung showed significantly lower TCR diversity.

CDR1 is SGHAT, CDR2 FQNNGV, per germline. This CDR3 is 17 amino acids long. V gave up 1 base and J gave up 0 bases, with 13 bases separating them. This sample's RNA came from whole unsorted tissue. The normal lung tissue was taken more than 3 cm from the tumor edge. A modified ARM-PCR protocol with three rounds of nested PCR amplified TCRbeta. TCRdb recomputed calls from the multiplex PCR reads with MiXCR, one row per CDR3 protein. The table includes 80,000 to 100,000 distinct CDR3 sequences, 80% detected once. For this clonotype: Its specificity is not known. The conserved phenylalanine or tryptophan is not found at the CDR3 terminus, so this likely reflects a read error.

The clonotype originates from a man between 60 and 75 years old with small cell lung cancer. V gene TRBV11-2 combines with J gene TRBJ2-1; no clear D gene. Sequencing input: distant non-tumor lung tissue. The CDR3 bases are TGTGCCAGCAGCTTAGTGACGGCCCGGAGCTCCTACAATGAGCAGTTCTCC. It encodes CASSLVTARSSYNEQFS.